These 11 T cell receptor beta chains were all obtained from the same sample, sequenced in a study of spatial heterogeneity in lung cancer. Time point noted: sample taken at primary tumor resection. Overall study findings and caveats: Intratumoral expanded alpha and beta TCR counts were found to track tumor mutation counts.

For these TCRs, the target antigens are not known. Via MiXCR, TCRdb re-called the 5' RACE reads, giving one row per CDR3 protein. The sample carries nearly 4,500 distinct CDR3 sequences, about 8.3% recorded once. The sample here was lung tumor tissue, taken at surgery. Receptors originate from a male donor with early-stage non-small cell lung cancer.

This clonotype was detected many times. This chain connects TRBV3-1 to TRBJ2-5; D not resolved. This CDR3 contains 12 residues. The ends were cut back, 3 bases at V and 5 bases at J, with 7 bases in the middle. Germline V CDR1 and CDR2: LGHDT, YNNKEL (reference sequence). Here the CDR3 DNA reads TGTGCCAGCAGCCATCCTGGGGAGACCCAGTACTTC. Translated, it gives CASSHPGETQYF.

This clonotype has a count of ten or more. The V gene is TRBV19, the J gene TRBJ2-2; D may be TRBD1 or TRBD2 (5 bases each). This CDR3 is 15 amino acids long. V was clipped by 6 bases and J by 2 bases, with 13 bases between them. Germline-derived CDR1 and CDR2 are LNHDA and SQIVND (reference sequence). The CDR3 is CASSLGRLNTGELFF. CDR3 nucleotide sequence: TGTGCCAGTAGCCTGGGACGCTTAAACACCGGGGAGCTGTTTTTT. Filled out from reference TRBV19 and TRBJ2-2, the complete variable domain reads DGGITQSPKYLFRKEGQNVTLSCEQNLNHDAMYWYRQDPGQGLRLIYYSQIVNDFQKGDIAEGYSVSREKKESFPLTVTSAQKNPTAFYLCASSLGRLNTGELFFGEGSRLTVL.

By share, this clonotype counts as medium-sized. The chain recombines TRBV7-2 with TRBJ2-5; D may be TRBD2 (6 bases). CDR1 and CDR2 (germline): SGHTA, FQGNSA. V was shortened by 7 bases and J by 1 base, with 10 bases between the two germline ends. The CDR3 has 13 residues. The CDR3 DNA reads as TGTGCCAGCATCGCTAGCGCCCAAGAGACCCAGTACTTC. Its translation: CASIASAQETQYF.

This clonotype is classed as medium-sized (0.01 to 0.1%). The genes are TRBV27 and TRBJ2-3; D ambiguous. The V gene's germline CDR1 is MNHEY and CDR2 SMNVEV (reference sequence). V was pared by 6 bases and J by 1 base, with 8 bases between. CDR3 length: 13 residues. The CDR3 region has the DNA TGTGCCAGCAGGCCCTTGGGCACAGATACGCAGTATTTT. This gives the protein CASRPLGTDTQYF.

This clonotype counts as medium-sized. The J gene is TRBJ1-2, the V gene TRBV7-9; D is unresolved. Germline V gene lookup returns CDR1 SEHNR and CDR2 FQNEAQ (reference sequence). Trimming took 5 bases from V and 5 from J, leaving 15 bases between them. The CDR3 is 14 amino acids. As DNA, the CDR3 is TGTGCCAGCAGCCGGACTACGGCGGGGTATGGCTACACCTTC. Translation gives CASSRTTAGYGYTF.

Within the sample, this clonotype is medium-sized. The chain's CDR3 is CASSLGGGTEAFF. DNA for the CDR3: TGTGCCAGCAGTTTGGGGGGGGGCACTGAAGCTTTCTTT. The chain links TRBV12-3 or TRBV12-4 to TRBJ1-1; D is perhaps TRBD1 (5 bases). This CDR3 is 13 amino acids long. V shed 3 bases and J shed 4 bases, with 9 bases lying between them.

This clonotype qualifies as medium-sized. The chain has TRBV20-1 and TRBJ2-1; D possibly corresponds to TRBD2 (5 bases). The V gene's germline CDR1 is DFQATT and CDR2 SNEGSKA (reference sequence). This CDR3 is 12 amino acids long. Trimming removed 6 bases from V and 7 bases from J, with 13 bases in between. The CDR3 DNA reads as TGCAGTGCGACTACAGTTATGAATGAGCAGTTCTTC. Encoded protein: CSATTVMNEQFF.

This chain connects TRBV20-1 to TRBJ2-7; 7 nucleotides agree with TRBD2. The CDR3 contains 14 residues. The V gene's germline CDR1 is DFQATT and CDR2 SNEGSKA (reference sequence). The ends lost 7 bases at V and 0 bases at J; junction bases unmatched: 9. CDR3 residues: CSGLSSGFSYEQYF. CDR3 nucleotides: TGCAGTGGCCTATCTAGCGGATTCTCCTACGAGCAGTACTTC.

This clonotype is labeled medium-sized (0.01 to 0.1%). The chain joins TRBV6-1 to TRBJ1-2, with no clear D. This CDR3 region has 12 residues. CDR1 MNHNS and CDR2 SASEGT come from the germline V gene. Trimming removed 1 base from V and 3 bases from J, with 3 bases in between. This chain's CDR3 is CASSEGDYGYTF. DNA for the CDR3: TGTGCCAGCAGTGAAGGAGACTATGGCTACACCTTC.

This clonotype showed up many times. This chain's CDR3 is CATSRGVVLGDEQYF. The CDR3 DNA is TGTGCCACCAGCAGAGGCGTGGTCCTGGGGGACGAGCAGTACTTC. The rearrangement links TRBV15 to TRBJ2-7; D is tentatively TRBD1 or TRBD2 (5 bases each). The CDR3 spans 15 residues. Trimming stripped 1 base from V and 5 bases from J, with 15 bases between. The V gene's germline CDR1 is LNHNV and CDR2 YYDKDF (reference sequence).

This clonotype is large. This rearrangement joins TRBV5-1 to TRBJ1-5; D perhaps matches TRBD1 (6 bases). The CDR3 consists of 15 residues. V lost 4 bases and J lost 5, with 16 bases in between. Looked up from germline, CDR1 is SGHRS and CDR2 is YFSETQ. The chain's CDR3 is CASSRWAGEDQPQHF. The CDR3 DNA reads as TGCGCCAGCAGCCGGTGGGCAGGGGAGGATCAGCCCCAGCATTTT.